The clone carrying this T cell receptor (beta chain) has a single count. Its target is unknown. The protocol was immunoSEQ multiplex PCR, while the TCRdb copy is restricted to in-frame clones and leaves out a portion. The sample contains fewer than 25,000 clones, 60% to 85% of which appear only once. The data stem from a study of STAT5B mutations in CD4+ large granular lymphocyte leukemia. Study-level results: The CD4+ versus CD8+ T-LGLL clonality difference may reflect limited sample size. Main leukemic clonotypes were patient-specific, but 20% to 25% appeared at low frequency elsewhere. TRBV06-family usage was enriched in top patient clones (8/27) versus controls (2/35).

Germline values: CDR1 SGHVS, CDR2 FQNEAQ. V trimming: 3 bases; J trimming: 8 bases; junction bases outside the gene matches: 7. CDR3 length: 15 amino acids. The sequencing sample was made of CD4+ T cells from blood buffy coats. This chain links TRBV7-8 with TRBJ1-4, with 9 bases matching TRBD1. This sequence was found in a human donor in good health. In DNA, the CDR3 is TGTGCCAGCAGCTTCTCCGGGACAGGGAAGGAAAAACTGTTTTTT. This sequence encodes CASSFSGTGKEKLFF.